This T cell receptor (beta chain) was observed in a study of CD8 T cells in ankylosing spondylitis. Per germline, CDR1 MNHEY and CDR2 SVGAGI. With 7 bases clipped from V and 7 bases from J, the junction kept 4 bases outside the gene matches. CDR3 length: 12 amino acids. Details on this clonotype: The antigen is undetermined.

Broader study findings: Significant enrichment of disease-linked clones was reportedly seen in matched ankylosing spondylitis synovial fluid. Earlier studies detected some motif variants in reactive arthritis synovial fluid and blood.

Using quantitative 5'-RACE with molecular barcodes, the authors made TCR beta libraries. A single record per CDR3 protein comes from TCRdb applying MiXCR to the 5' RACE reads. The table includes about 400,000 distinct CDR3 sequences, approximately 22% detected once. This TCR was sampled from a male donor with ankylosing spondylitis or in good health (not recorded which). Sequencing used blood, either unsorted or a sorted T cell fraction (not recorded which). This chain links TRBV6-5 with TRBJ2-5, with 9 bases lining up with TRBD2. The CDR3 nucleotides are TGTGCCAGCATAGCGGGGGATCGGACCCAGTACTTC. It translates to CASIAGDRTQYF.